Below, 6 T cell receptor beta chains from the same sample are listed, as sequenced in a study of cytotoxic CD8 clonotypes in ibrutinib-treated CLL. Assay used: immunoSEQ multiplex PCR; TCRdb lists only in-frame clones, some missing. The data hold under 300,000 clones, with around 69% observed a single time. Sequencing was performed on PBMCs, taken at disease progression, from a patient treated with ibrutinib. The receptors shown here come from a human donor with chronic lymphocytic leukemia.

The chain recombines TRBV18 with TRBJ2-7; possible D gene TRBD1, 6 bases. This CDR3 contains 14 residues. V lost 2 bases to trimming and J lost 3 bases, with 11 bases between them. CDR1 and CDR2 (germline): KGHSH, LQKENI. The CDR3 sequence: CASSPGGRFYEQYF. For the CDR3, the DNA is TGTGCCAGCTCACCAGGGGGCCGTTTCTACGAGCAGTACTTC.

The rearrangement joins TRBV2 to TRBJ1-2, with 10 bases lining up with TRBD1. Germline CDR1 SNHLY, CDR2 FYNNEI. The CDR3 runs to 15 residues. The trim removed 4 bases at V and 8 bases at J, leaving 10 bases unmatched. This CDR3 reads CASSADRGRTRGYTF. For the CDR3, the DNA is TGTGCCAGCAGTGCTGACAGGGGGCGGACGCGGGGCTACACCTTC.

V usage is TRBV7-2 and J usage is TRBJ2-5; 8 bases line up with TRBD1. The CDR3 extends over 16 amino acids. The V segment lost 4 bases and the J segment 3 bases; nucleotides outside the gene matches: 10. Germline V gene data show CDR1 as SGHTA and CDR2 as FQGNSA. In nucleotides, the CDR3 is TGTGCCAGCAGCTCCTGGGACAGGTCGGGGAAAGAGACCCAGTACTTC. Translating gives CASSSWDRSGKETQYF.

The chain joins TRBV7-9 to TRBJ1-2; 8 nucleotides agree with TRBD1. The CDR3 has 15 residues. Germline CDR1 and CDR2: SEHNR and FQNEAQ (reference sequence). Losses at the gene ends were 8 bases for V and 2 bases for J; bases not matched to a gene: 10. DNA for the CDR3: TGTGCCAGCGCGAGACAGGGGACCGTCAACTATGGCTACACCTTC. Protein product: CASARQGTVNYGYTF.

The chain links TRBV12-5 to TRBJ1-3; 9 bases align to TRBD1. Germline V gives CDR1 LGHNT, CDR2 FRNRAP. The CDR3 contains 19 residues. V lost 5 bases, J lost 0 bases, and 14 bases stayed unmatched. The CDR3 sequence: CASGILRPGQGPSGNTIYF. CDR3 bases: TGTGCTAGTGGTATCCTCCGACCGGGACAGGGTCCCTCTGGAAACACCATATATTTT.

The chain has TRBV7-9 and TRBJ1-1, with D possibly being TRBD1 (5 bases). Trimming pared 3 bases from V and 4 bases from J, leaving 15 bases between. Per the germline V gene, CDR1 is SEHNR and CDR2 is FQNEAQ (reference sequence). This CDR3 spans 15 amino acids. CDR3 protein: CASSLGDPQVTEAFF. The CDR3 DNA sequence: TGTGCCAGCAGCTTGGGGGACCCCCAGGTCACTGAAGCTTTCTTT.